These 15 T cell receptor beta chains came from one sample sequenced in a study of Ad26.COV2.S vaccination and SARS-CoV-2 variants. The sample's treatment: approximately 18 received Ad26.COV2.S at low or high dose, single or two shots; roughly five received placebo; per-sample allocation not given. Samples came from day 63 after the first vaccine or placebo injection. Libraries were prepared by immunoSEQ multiplex PCR; TCRdb keeps only in-frame clonotypes and omits some of them. The table includes around 270,000 clones, around 88% detected once. The sequences come from peripheral blood, collected in a trial of Ad26.COV2.S vaccine versus placebo. Receptors were obtained from a person aged 18-60 years who received the Ad26.COV2.S COVID-19 vaccine or a placebo.

The chain uses TRBV7-2 and TRBJ1-3; D is perhaps TRBD1 (6 bases). This CDR3 is built from 12 residues. Deletions cut 7 bases from V and 5 bases from J, with 9 bases between. Looked up from germline, CDR1 is SGHTA and CDR2 is FQGNSA. The CDR3 loop is CASNGQRNTIYF. CDR3 sequence (DNA): TGTGCCAGCAATGGACAGCGAAACACCATATATTTT.

The rearrangement joins TRBV18 to TRBJ2-5; D gene ambiguous. Germline CDR1 and CDR2: KGHSH and LQKENI. V lost 6 bases and J lost 2, with 10 bases in between. The CDR3 covers 13 residues. CDR3 residues: CASSSDGQETQYF. DNA of the CDR3: TGTGCCAGCTCCTCGGACGGTCAAGAGACCCAGTACTTC.

This sequence joins TRBV7-2 and TRBJ2-4; D might be TRBD2 (5 bases). The CDR3 has 13 amino acids. V was pared by 5 bases and J by 11 bases, with 16 bases between. CDR1 is SGHTA, CDR2 FQGNSA, per germline. In DNA, the CDR3 is TGTGCCAGCAGCCCCAGCGGTGAGGTTTTTCAGTACTTC. It codes for CASSPSGEVFQYF.

This chain uses TRBV7-9 with TRBJ2-3, with a weak D call TRBD2 (6 bases). The germline CDR1 and CDR2 sequences are SEHNR and FQNEAQ (reference sequence). V lost 1 base, J lost 10 bases, and 9 bases lay in between. The CDR3 contains 12 residues. As DNA, the CDR3 is TGTGCCAGCAGCTTAGTGACGGGGGCGCAGTATTTT. Residues: CASSLVTGAQYF.

The chain is built from TRBV7-9 and TRBJ2-4, with 8 nucleotides matching TRBD2. The V gene's germline CDR1 is SEHNR and CDR2 FQNEAQ (reference sequence). V shed 5 bases and J 3 bases; nucleotides not matched to a gene: 6. This CDR3 is 15 amino acids long. The CDR3 reads CASSLSGVDKNIQYF. The CDR3 nucleotides read TGTGCCAGCAGCCTTAGCGGGGTCGACAAAAACATTCAGTACTTC.

The genes are TRBV6-1 and TRBJ1-2, with 10 bases lining up with TRBD1. In germline, CDR1 is MNHNS, CDR2 SASEGT. The V gene end was trimmed by 1 base and the J gene end by 1 base; junction bases not matched to a gene: 0. This CDR3 contains 15 residues. The chain's CDR3 is CASSEGTGGNYGYTF. In nucleotides, the CDR3 is TGTGCCAGCAGTGAAGGGACAGGGGGTAACTATGGCTACACCTTC.

The rearrangement uses TRBV27 and TRBJ2-5; weak D call: TRBD1 (6 bases). Germline CDR1 and CDR2: MNHEY and SMNVEV (reference sequence). V shed 0 bases and J shed 5 bases, with 13 bases lying between them. The CDR3 is 15 amino acids. The CDR3, as DNA: TGTGCCAGCAGTTTATCTGGGCAGGGGTGGGAGACCCAGTACTTC. This encodes CASSLSGQGWETQYF.

The V and J genes are TRBV21-1 and TRBJ1-5. TRBV21-1 is assigned pseudogene status. The CDR3 covers 14 residues. CDR3 in amino acids: CASSKVGGNQPQHF. The CDR3 nucleotides are TGTGCCAGCAGCAAAGTGGGAGGCAATCAGCCCCAGCATTTT.

The chain has TRBV27 and TRBJ2-5; 12 bases agree with TRBD2. With 1 base clipped from V and 3 bases from J, the junction kept 12 bases outside the gene matches. The CDR3 extends over 19 amino acids. Germline V gene lookup returns CDR1 MNHEY and CDR2 SMNVEV (reference sequence). The CDR3 nucleotides are TGTGCCAGCAGTTTATTTTCCTCGACTAGCGGGGGCCCCAAAGAGACCCAGTACTTC. Its protein is CASSLFSSTSGGPKETQYF.

This clone was counted between two and nine times. The rearrangement joins TRBV7-3 to TRBJ2-2; 10 bases fit TRBD1. The CDR3 length is 16 residues. In germline, CDR1 is SGHTA, CDR2 FQGTGA. Trimming at V came to 4 bases and at J to 5 bases, leaving 7 bases not matched to a gene. CDR3 nucleotides: TGTGCCAGCAGCTACCGACAGGGGGCTAATACCGGGGAGCTGTTTTTT. The encoded protein is CASSYRQGANTGELFF.

This rearrangement joins TRBV18 to TRBJ2-1; 8 positions match TRBD2. The CDR3 loop spans 15 amino acids. CDR1 KGHSH and CDR2 LQKENI come from the germline V gene. With 0 bases clipped from V and 6 bases from J, the junction kept 4 bases outside the gene matches. The CDR3 DNA reads TGTGCCAGCTCACCACCGAGCGGGGGACTCAATGAGCAGTTCTTC. This encodes CASSPPSGGLNEQFF.

This chain uses TRBV19 with TRBJ1-2; weak D call: TRBD1 (5 bases). Germline CDR1 LNHDA, CDR2 SQIVND (reference sequence). Trimming cost V 5 bases and J 3 bases, with 16 bases left between them. This CDR3 has 15 residues. This chain's CDR3 is CASSPLGGADYGYTF. Written as DNA, the CDR3 is TGTGCCAGTAGTCCCTTAGGAGGGGCGGACTATGGCTACACCTTC.

The rearrangement links TRBV29-1 to TRBJ2-1; D is unclear. V was pared by 3 bases and J by 10 bases, with 10 bases between. CDR1 and CDR2 from the germline V gene are SQVTM and ANQGSEA. This CDR3 is 11 amino acids long. The CDR3 loop is CSVDPVVEQFF. CDR3 nucleotides: TGCAGCGTTGACCCCGTGGTGGAGCAGTTCTTC.

This chain connects TRBV7-9 to TRBJ2-1, with D perhaps matching TRBD2 (6 bases). Trimming took off 2 bases at V and 4 bases at J, with 18 bases between the two ends. From germline, CDR1 is SEHNR and CDR2 FQNEAQ (reference sequence). The CDR3 runs to 17 residues. In DNA form, the CDR3 reads TGTGCCAGCAGCTTAACCCATGGGGAGGTCTTTTACAATGAGCAGTTCTTC. Protein product: CASSLTHGEVFYNEQFF.

The chain uses TRBV6-4 and TRBJ1-5; D gene ambiguous. This CDR3 contains 14 residues. Trimming removed 2 bases at V and 3 bases at J, with 8 bases between. Looked up from germline, CDR1 is MRHNA and CDR2 is SNTAGT. CDR3: CASSDSPPNQPQHF. CDR3 in DNA: TGTGCCAGCAGTGACAGCCCCCCCAATCAGCCCCAGCATTTT.